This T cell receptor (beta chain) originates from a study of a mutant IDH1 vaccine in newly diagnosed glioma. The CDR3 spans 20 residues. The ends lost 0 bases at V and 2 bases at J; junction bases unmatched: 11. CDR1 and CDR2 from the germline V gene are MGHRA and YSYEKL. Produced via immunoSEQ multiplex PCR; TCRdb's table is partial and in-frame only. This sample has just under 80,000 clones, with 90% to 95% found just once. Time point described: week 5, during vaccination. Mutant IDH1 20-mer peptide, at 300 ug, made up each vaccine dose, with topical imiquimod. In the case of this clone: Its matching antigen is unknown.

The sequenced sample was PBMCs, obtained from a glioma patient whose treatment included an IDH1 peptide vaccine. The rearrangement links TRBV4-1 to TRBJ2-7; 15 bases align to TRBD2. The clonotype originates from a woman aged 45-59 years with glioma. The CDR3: CASSQERLGTSGRRAYEQYF. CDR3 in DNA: TGCGCCAGCAGCCAAGAAAGACTCGGGACTAGCGGGAGGAGAGCCTACGAGCAGTACTTC.